This passage covers 15 T cell receptor beta chains from one sample sequenced in a study of vaccination and CD4 T cells after COVID-19. Treatment here: roughly 10-day PBMC culture with coronavirus spike peptide pools or control peptides (ViraFEST assay). These CD4+ T cells came from an unexposed donor, sampled before the COVID-19 pandemic (2011-2018). Cultured CD4+ T cell DNA underwent sequencing with the Oncomine TCR Beta short-read assay. Genomic DNA from cultured CD4+ T cells was extracted. TCRdb itself ran the PCR reads through MiXCR, one entry per CDR3 protein. The profile shows thousands of distinct CDR3 sequences, about 37% of them singletons. No antigen is known for these receptors. Material for sequencing was CD4+ T cells from blood, cultured in vitro. Receptors were obtained from a human donor in good health.

Sample share makes this clonotype large. The chain combines TRBV5-1 with TRBJ1-1; possible D gene TRBD1, 5 bases. Germline-derived CDR1 and CDR2 are SGHRS and YFSETQ. This CDR3 is 12 amino acids long. The V and J ends lost 2 bases and 8 bases respectively, with 10 bases between them. DNA for the CDR3: TGCGCCAGCAGCTTTGACAGACAAGAAGCTTTCTTT. Translation: CASSFDRQEAFF.

This sequence joins TRBV7-2 and TRBJ2-6, with D possibly TRBD2 on 5 matching bases. The length of the CDR3 is 16 residues. Germline V gives CDR1 SGHTA, CDR2 FQGNSA. With 3 bases removed from V and 1 base from J, the gap between germline ends came to 10 bases. The CDR3 DNA sequence: TGTGCCAGCAGCTTGACCAGGAGGTCTGGGGCCAACGTCCTGACTTTC. Its translation: CASSLTRRSGANVLTF.

In this sample, this clonotype turned up a few times. The chain combines TRBV20-1 with TRBJ1-2; 9 bases line up with TRBD1. V dropped 2 bases and J dropped 0; count of bases not matched to a gene: 7. The germline CDR1 and CDR2 sequences are DFQATT and SNEGSKA (reference sequence). This CDR3 region has 16 residues. This CDR3 is CSARRTGVGTNYGYTF. The CDR3 DNA reads as TGCAGTGCTAGACGGACAGGGGTAGGGACTAACTATGGCTACACCTTC.

The chain combines TRBV6-1 with TRBJ1-2; D gene uncertain. The CDR3 is 15 residues long. Looked up from germline, CDR1 is MNHNS and CDR2 is SASEGT. Trimming took 3 bases from V and 1 from J, leaving 12 bases between them. The CDR3 loop reads CASSDSGRSNYGYTF. The CDR3 region has the DNA TGTGCCAGCAGTGATAGCGGACGGAGTAACTATGGCTACACCTTC.

This clonotype came up a few times. The CDR3 spells CACPPAGITNEQFF. In DNA, the CDR3 is TGTGCCTGCCCCCCAGCTGGAATTACGAATGAGCAGTTCTTC. This chain links TRBV7-9 with TRBJ2-1, with D hard to call. This CDR3 region has 14 residues. Germline CDR1 reads SEHNR; CDR2 reads FQNEAQ (reference sequence). V dropped 11 bases and J dropped 7 bases, with 21 bases sitting between them.

This clonotype was found a few times. CDR3 nucleotides: TGTGCCAGCAGCAGTCCCCAGGGAAGTACTGAAGCTTTCTTT. Its protein product is CASSSPQGSTEAFF. The V gene is TRBV7-9, the J gene TRBJ1-1; possible D gene TRBD1, 5 bases. The CDR3 runs to 14 residues. V dropped 5 bases and J dropped 5 bases, with 15 bases sitting between them. Germline V gene sequence: CDR1 SEHNR, CDR2 FQNEAQ (reference sequence).

V is TRBV10-3 and J is TRBJ1-1, with D unclear. Germline V CDR1 and CDR2: ENHRY, SYGVKD. This CDR3 contains 14 residues. V dropped 8 bases and J dropped 1 base, with 14 bases sitting between them. This CDR3 reads CAIDGAPENTEAFF. In nucleotides, the CDR3 is TGTGCCATCGATGGAGCACCCGAGAACACTGAAGCTTTCTTT.

This clonotype has only a few counts. V usage is TRBV7-9 and J usage is TRBJ2-5; maybe TRBD1 (5 bases). The length of the CDR3 is 15 residues. Germline values: CDR1 SEHNR, CDR2 FQNEAQ (reference sequence). Trimming took 1 base from V and 1 from J, leaving 10 bases between them. The CDR3 loop reads CASSLEGDGQETQYF. In DNA form, the CDR3 reads TGTGCCAGCAGCTTAGAAGGGGATGGCCAAGAGACCCAGTACTTC.

This clonotype has just a few counts. This chain links TRBV6-1 with TRBJ2-1, with D hard to call. The CDR3 runs 11 residues. V was shortened by 3 bases and J by 8 bases, with 5 bases between the two germline ends. Germline assignment: CDR1 MNHNS and CDR2 SASEGT. The CDR3 DNA is TGTGCCAGCAGTGACTGGGATGAGCAGTTCTTC. Translating gives CASSDWDEQFF.

The chain has TRBV6-2 or TRBV6-3 and TRBJ2-3; D is undetermined. This CDR3 comprises 13 residues. V shed 2 bases and J shed 7 bases, with 10 bases lying between them. Per the germline V gene, CDR1 is MNHEY and CDR2 is SVGEGT. The DNA of the CDR3 is TGTGCCAGCAGTTACAGCTTGGGAAATACGCAGTATTTT. It specifies CASSYSLGNTQYF.

This clonotype was counted a few times. The chain employs TRBV7-3 and TRBJ2-1, with 7 bases that match TRBD1. The CDR3 is 17 residues long. The V gene's germline CDR1 is SGHTA and CDR2 FQGTGA. Losses at the gene ends were 4 bases for V and 7 bases for J; bases not matched to a gene: 16. Written as DNA, the CDR3 is TGTGCCAGCAGCTCCCTAAATCCCTGGACAGGACAAAATGAGCAGTTCTTC. Translation gives CASSSLNPWTGQNEQFF.

This clonotype was seen a few times. This chain links TRBV7-2 with TRBJ2-1; 12 bases line up with TRBD1. The CDR3 covers 15 residues. Germline V gene lookup returns CDR1 SGHTA and CDR2 FQGNSA. V shed 1 base and J 9 bases; nucleotides not matched to a gene: 4. Here the CDR3 reads CASSLEGQGAGEQFF. Here the CDR3 DNA reads TGTGCCAGCAGCTTAGAGGGACAGGGGGCGGGTGAGCAGTTCTTC.

The chain joins TRBV5-1 to TRBJ2-3, with D tentatively TRBD2 (5 bases). The CDR3 totals 14 residues. Germline loops: CDR1 SGHRS, CDR2 YFSETQ. Trimming shortened V by 4 bases and J by 2 bases, and 11 bases separated the two germline ends. CDR3 region: CASSGGLITDTQYF. The CDR3 DNA sequence: TGCGCCAGCAGCGGAGGATTGATCACAGATACGCAGTATTTT.

In its sample, this clonotype is medium-sized (0.01 to 0.1%). V gene TRBV10-3 combines with J gene TRBJ2-7; the match to TRBD1 covers 10 bases. The junction had 5 bases not matched to a gene; V was cut back by 4 bases and J by 5 bases. Germline V gene data show CDR1 as ENHRY and CDR2 as SYGVKD. The CDR3 length is 14 residues. The CDR3 DNA follows: TGTGCCATCAGTGGGAGACAGGGGGCGAACGAGCAGTACTTC. Its translation is CAISGRQGANEQYF.

In this sample, this clonotype turned up once. The chain links TRBV2 to TRBJ1-3; 7 bases map to TRBD1. The CDR3 contains 14 residues. Germline V gives CDR1 SNHLY, CDR2 FYNNEI. Losses at the gene ends were 6 bases for V and 7 bases for J; bases not matched to a gene: 9. The CDR3 DNA reads TGTGCCAGCAGCACGGGACAGAGAATCAACACCATATATTTT. It codes for CASSTGQRINTIYF.